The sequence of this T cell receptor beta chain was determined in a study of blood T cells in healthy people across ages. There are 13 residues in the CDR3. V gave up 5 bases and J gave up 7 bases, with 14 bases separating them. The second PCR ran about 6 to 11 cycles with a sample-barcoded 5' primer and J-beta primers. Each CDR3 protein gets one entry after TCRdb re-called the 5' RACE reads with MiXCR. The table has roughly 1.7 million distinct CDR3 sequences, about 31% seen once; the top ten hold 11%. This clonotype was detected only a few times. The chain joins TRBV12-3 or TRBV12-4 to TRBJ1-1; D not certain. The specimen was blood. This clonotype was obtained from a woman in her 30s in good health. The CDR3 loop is CASSPDRRGEAFF. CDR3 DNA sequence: TGTGCCAGCAGTCCCGATCGGCGAGGTGAAGCTTTCTTT.